One and the same sample provided the 17 T cell receptor beta chains below, sequenced in a study of blood T cell repertoires in COVID-19. Clones were sequenced by immunoSEQ multiplex PCR, and TCRdb holds only the in-frame ones, with some missing. The profile shows approximately 260,000 clones, approximately 82% of them singletons. Sequencing was carried out using peripheral blood. These TCRs come from a man aged 55 to 70 who had recovered from COVID-19.

The chain combines TRBV30 with TRBJ1-1, with D possibly matching TRBD1 (5 bases). Germline V gene sequence: CDR1 GTSNPN, CDR2 SVGIG (reference sequence). V lost 8 bases and J 0 bases, leaving 13 bases between the germline ends. The CDR3 is made up of 13 amino acids. The CDR3 DNA sequence: TGTGCCCGGACCGGGACTGTGAACACTGAAGCTTTCTTT. Translated, it gives CARTGTVNTEAFF.

The chain uses TRBV18 and TRBJ2-5, with D perhaps matching TRBD2 (6 bases). Trimming left V 1 base short and J 2 bases short, with 11 bases between. This CDR3 spans 15 amino acids. Germline V gene sequence: CDR1 KGHSH, CDR2 LQKENI. The CDR3 bases are TGTGCCAGCTCACCACGGAGGGGTTGGCAAGAGACCCAGTACTTC. Residues: CASSPRRGWQETQYF.

The chain is built from TRBV19 and TRBJ2-2; TRBD1 aligns across 9 bases. Germline V gene data show CDR1 as LNHDA and CDR2 as SQIVND (reference sequence). Trimming cost V 6 bases and J 1 base; bases outside gene matches: 9. The CDR3 is made up of 17 amino acids. The CDR3, as DNA: TGTGCCAGTAGCCAACCACAGGGGGCGCGGAACACCGGGGAGCTGTTTTTT. Translating it yields CASSQPQGARNTGELFF.

This clone was counted only a few times. V gene TRBV18 combines with J gene TRBJ2-1; 7 bases agree with TRBD2. The germline V gene has CDR1 KGHSH and CDR2 LQKENI. V trimming: 2 bases; J trimming: 4 bases; junction bases outside the gene matches: 2. This CDR3 spans 14 amino acids. The CDR3: CASSPASGYNEQFF. The CDR3 nucleotides are TGTGCCAGCTCACCAGCTAGCGGTTACAATGAGCAGTTCTTC.

The chain combines TRBV6-5 with TRBJ1-1, with a tentative D call TRBD1 (5 bases). V lost 6 bases and J 0 bases, leaving 11 bases between the germline ends. Per germline, CDR1 MNHEY and CDR2 SVGAGI. There are 14 residues in the CDR3. CDR3 residues: CASSPPGMNTEAFF. The CDR3 nucleotides are TGTGCCAGCAGCCCCCCAGGGATGAACACTGAAGCTTTCTTT.

The CDR3 region has the DNA TGTGCCAGCTCACCTCGCGGTAGCTCTGGAAACACCATATATTTT. Translating gives CASSPRGSSGNTIYF. The chain joins TRBV18 to TRBJ1-3, with no clear D. V dropped 3 bases and J dropped 0 bases, with 9 bases sitting between them. Looked up from germline, CDR1 is KGHSH and CDR2 is LQKENI. The CDR3 loop spans 15 amino acids. Full variable domain (missing parts from reference TRBV18 and TRBJ1-3): NAGVMQNPRHLVRRRGQEARLRCSPMKGHSHVYWYRQLPEEGLKFMVYLQKENIIDESGMPKERFSAEFPKEGPSILRIQQVVRGDSAAYFCASSPRGSSGNTIYFGEGSWLTVV.

Only a few counts were recorded for this clone. CDR3 in DNA: TGTGCCAGCAGCTTAGTCGGGGGCCTAGCGGGACAAGAGACCCAGTACTTC. Its protein product is CASSLVGGLAGQETQYF. The V call is TRBV11-3, the J call TRBJ2-5; 9 positions agree with TRBD2. This CDR3 spans 17 amino acids. The germline V gene encodes CDR1 SGHNT and CDR2 YENEEA. V lost 1 base to trimming and J lost 2 bases; unmatched junction nucleotides: 8.

The chain is built from TRBV19 and TRBJ1-3; TRBD1 is a possible D gene (5 bases). Trimming removed 4 bases from V and 3 bases from J, with 13 bases in between. This CDR3 is built from 15 residues. Germline CDR1 LNHDA, CDR2 SQIVND (reference sequence). Here the CDR3 reads CASSNAGGNGNTIYF. CDR3 coding DNA: TGTGCCAGTAGTAACGCGGGGGGAAATGGAAACACCATATATTTT. The whole variable domain, filled in from reference TRBV19 and TRBJ1-3, reads DGGITQSPKYLFRKEGQNVTLSCEQNLNHDAMYWYRQDPGQGLRLIYYSQIVNDFQKGDIAEGYSVSREKKESFPLTVTSAQKNPTAFYLCASSNAGGNGNTIYFGEGSWLTVV.

The rearrangement joins TRBV5-6 to TRBJ2-3; D gene ambiguous. The CDR3 has 11 amino acids. Germline V gene sequence: CDR1 SGHDT, CDR2 YYEEEE. V was trimmed by 4 bases and J by 3 bases, leaving 3 bases between them. CDR3 loop: CASSQTDTQYF. CDR3 sequence (DNA): TGTGCCAGCAGCCAAACAGATACGCAGTATTTT.

The gene calls are TRBV3-1 (or the pseudogene TRBV3-2) and TRBJ2-1, with TRBD2 matching over 8 bases. Trimming took 0 bases from V and 0 from J; bases not matched to a gene: 7. Germline V CDR1 and CDR2: LGHDT, YNNKEL (reference sequence). The CDR3 length is 18 residues. DNA of the CDR3: TGTGCCAGCAGCCAAGATAAAGACAGCGGGAGCTCCTACAATGAGCAGTTCTTC. Encoded protein: CASSQDKDSGSSYNEQFF.

This clone has just a few counts. This chain uses TRBV27 with TRBJ1-6; maybe TRBD1 (6 bases). Trimming left V 7 bases short and J 2 bases short, with 12 bases between. The CDR3 contains 15 residues. Germline V gives CDR1 MNHEY, CDR2 SMNVEV (reference sequence). DNA for the CDR3: TGTGCCAGCAAGCTGGGACACCCCTATAATTCACCCCTCCACTTT. Protein product: CASKLGHPYNSPLHF.

The chain combines TRBV5-1 with TRBJ2-7; TRBD2 aligns across 16 bases. CDR1 and CDR2 from the germline V gene are SGHRS and YFSETQ. The junction had 11 bases not matched to a gene; V was cut back by 4 bases and J by 4 bases. CDR3 length: 18 residues. The CDR3 region is CASSTGTSGRALPYEQYF. The CDR3 DNA reads TGCGCCAGCAGCACCGGGACTAGCGGGAGGGCCCTCCCTTACGAGCAGTACTTC.

The chain employs TRBV6-5 and TRBJ2-7; 9 bases fit TRBD1. The ends lost 6 bases at V and 7 bases at J; junction bases unmatched: 13. Germline V gene data show CDR1 as MNHEY and CDR2 as SVGAGI. This CDR3 region has 15 residues. The CDR3 nucleotides are TGTGCCAGCAGACGGCTATCCGGGACAGGGACGGAGCAGTACTTC. This codes for CASRRLSGTGTEQYF.

V usage is TRBV19 and J usage is TRBJ1-6, with TRBD1 matching 10 bases. The CDR3 consists of 15 residues. V was pared by 5 bases and J by 11 bases, with 9 bases of the junction left unmatched. Germline values: CDR1 LNHDA, CDR2 SQIVND (reference sequence). CDR3 in DNA: TGTGCCAGTAGTCCCCGGGACAGGGGTTTGGCACCCCTCCACTTT. Its protein is CASSPRDRGLAPLHF.

The gene calls are TRBV19 and TRBJ2-3; D is possibly TRBD1 (5 bases). V was clipped by 6 bases and J by 1 base, with 8 bases between them. The CDR3 has 13 amino acids. Germline V lookup: CDR1 LNHDA, CDR2 SQIVND (reference sequence). The CDR3 protein is CASRTQGTDTQYF. Here the CDR3 DNA reads TGTGCCAGTAGGACACAGGGCACAGATACGCAGTATTTT.

This clone was seen only once. V usage is TRBV5-1 and J usage is TRBJ2-1, with 7 bases that match TRBD1. Germline trimming cut 0 bases from V and 4 bases from J; bases unmatched to any gene: 4. CDR1 is SGHRS and CDR2 is YFSETQ in the germline V gene. This CDR3 is built from 15 residues. In DNA, the CDR3 is TGCGCCAGCAGCTTGGAAGGGGACAGATACAATGAGCAGTTCTTC. As protein: CASSLEGDRYNEQFF.

V and J are TRBV19 and TRBJ2-3; no clear D gene. The CDR3 sequence is 13 residues long. CDR1 and CDR2 from the germline V gene are LNHDA and SQIVND (reference sequence). The V gene lost 6 bases and the J gene lost 1 base, with 8 bases spanning the gap. CDR3 amino acids: CASRKAGTDTQYF. CDR3 bases: TGTGCCAGTAGGAAAGCTGGCACAGATACGCAGTATTTT.